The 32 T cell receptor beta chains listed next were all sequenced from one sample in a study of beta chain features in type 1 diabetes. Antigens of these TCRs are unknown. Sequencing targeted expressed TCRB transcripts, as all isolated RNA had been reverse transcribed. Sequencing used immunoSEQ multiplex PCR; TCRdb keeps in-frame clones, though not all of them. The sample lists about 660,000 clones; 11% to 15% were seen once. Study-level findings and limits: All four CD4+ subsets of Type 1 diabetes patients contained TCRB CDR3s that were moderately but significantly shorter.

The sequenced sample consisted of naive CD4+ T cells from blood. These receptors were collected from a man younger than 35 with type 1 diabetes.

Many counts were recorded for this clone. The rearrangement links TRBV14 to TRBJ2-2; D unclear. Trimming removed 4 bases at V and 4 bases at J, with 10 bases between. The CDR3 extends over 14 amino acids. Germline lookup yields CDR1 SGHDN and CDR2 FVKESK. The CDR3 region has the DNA TGTGCCAGCAGCCCCTTCTTTCTCACCGGGGAGCTGTTTTTT. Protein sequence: CASSPFFLTGELFF. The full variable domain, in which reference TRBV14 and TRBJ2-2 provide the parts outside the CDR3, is EAGVTQFPSHSVIEKGQTVTLRCDPISGHDNLYWYRRVMGKEIKFLLHFVKESKQDESGMPNNRFLAERTGGTYSTLKVQPAELEDSGVYFCASSPFFLTGELFFGEGSRLTVL.

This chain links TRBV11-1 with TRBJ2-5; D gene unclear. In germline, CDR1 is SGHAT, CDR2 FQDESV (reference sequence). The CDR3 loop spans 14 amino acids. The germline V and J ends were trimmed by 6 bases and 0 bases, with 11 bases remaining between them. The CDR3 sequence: CASSARKYQETQYF. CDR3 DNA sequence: TGTGCCAGCAGTGCAAGGAAGTACCAAGAGACCCAGTACTTC.

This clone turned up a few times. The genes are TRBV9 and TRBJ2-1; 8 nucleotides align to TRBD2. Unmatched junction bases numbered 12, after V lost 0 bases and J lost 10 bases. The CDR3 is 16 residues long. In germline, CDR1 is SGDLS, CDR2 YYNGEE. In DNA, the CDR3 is TGTGCCAGCAGCGTAGTAAGCGGGGGACCTTTCGCGGAGCAGTTCTTC. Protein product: CASSVVSGGPFAEQFF.

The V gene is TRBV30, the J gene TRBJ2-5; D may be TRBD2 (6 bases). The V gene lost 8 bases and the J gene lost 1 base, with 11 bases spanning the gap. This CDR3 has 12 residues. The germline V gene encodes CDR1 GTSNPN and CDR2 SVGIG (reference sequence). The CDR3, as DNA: TGTGCCGGAAGGGACTCCCAAGAGACCCAGTACTTC. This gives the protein CAGRDSQETQYF.

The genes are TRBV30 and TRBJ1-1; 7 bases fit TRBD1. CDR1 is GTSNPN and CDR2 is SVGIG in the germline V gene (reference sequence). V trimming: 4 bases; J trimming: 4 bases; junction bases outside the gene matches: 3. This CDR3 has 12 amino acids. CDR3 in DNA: TGTGCCTGGAATAGGGGGCTCACTGAAGCTTTCTTT. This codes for CAWNRGLTEAFF.

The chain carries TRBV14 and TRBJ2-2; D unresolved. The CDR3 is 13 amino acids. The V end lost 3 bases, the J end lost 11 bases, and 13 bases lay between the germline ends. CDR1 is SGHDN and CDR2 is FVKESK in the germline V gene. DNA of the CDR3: TGTGCCAGCAGCCATAACGTCCTAAGAGAGCTGTTTTTT. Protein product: CASSHNVLRELFF.

The CDR3 here is CAWSPATRSGANVLTF. CDR3 in DNA: TGTGCCTGGAGTCCCGCGACTAGATCCGGGGCCAACGTCCTGACTTTC. The chain carries TRBV30 and TRBJ2-6, with D possibly TRBD2 on 6 matching bases. The V gene lost 2 bases and the J gene lost 4 bases, with 15 bases spanning the gap. In germline, CDR1 is GTSNPN, CDR2 SVGIG (reference sequence). This CDR3 is 16 amino acids long.

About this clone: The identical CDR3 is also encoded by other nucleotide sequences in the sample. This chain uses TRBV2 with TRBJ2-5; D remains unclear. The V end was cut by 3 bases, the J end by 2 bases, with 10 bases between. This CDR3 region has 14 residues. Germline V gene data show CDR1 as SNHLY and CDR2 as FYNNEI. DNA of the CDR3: TGTGCCAGCAGTGATCTCACAGTACAAGAGACCCAGTACTTC. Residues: CASSDLTVQETQYF. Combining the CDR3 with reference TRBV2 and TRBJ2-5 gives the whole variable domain EPEVTQTPSHQVTQMGQEVILRCVPISNHLYFYWYRQILGQKVEFLVSFYNNEISEKSEIFDDQFSVERPDGSNFTLKIRSTKLEDSAMYFCASSDLTVQETQYFGPGTRLLVL.

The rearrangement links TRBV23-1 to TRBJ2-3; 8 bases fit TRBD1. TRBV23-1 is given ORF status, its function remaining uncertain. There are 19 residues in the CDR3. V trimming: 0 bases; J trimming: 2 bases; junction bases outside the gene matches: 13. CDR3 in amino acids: CASSQSSLTGACLTDTQYF. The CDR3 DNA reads TGCGCCAGCAGTCAATCGAGCTTGACAGGGGCCTGTCTCACAGATACGCAGTATTTT.

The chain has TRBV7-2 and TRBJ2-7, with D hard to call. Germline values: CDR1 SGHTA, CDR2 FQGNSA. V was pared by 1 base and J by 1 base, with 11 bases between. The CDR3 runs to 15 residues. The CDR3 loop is CASSLEAGLSYEQYF. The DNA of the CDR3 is TGTGCCAGCAGCTTAGAGGCAGGCCTATCCTACGAGCAGTACTTC. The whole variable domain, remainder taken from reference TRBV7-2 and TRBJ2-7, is GAGVSQSPSNKVTEKGKDVELRCDPISGHTALYWYRQSLGQGLEFLIYFQGNSAPDKSGLPSDRFSAERTGGSVSTLTIQRTQQEDSAVYLCASSLEAGLSYEQYFGPGTRLTVT.

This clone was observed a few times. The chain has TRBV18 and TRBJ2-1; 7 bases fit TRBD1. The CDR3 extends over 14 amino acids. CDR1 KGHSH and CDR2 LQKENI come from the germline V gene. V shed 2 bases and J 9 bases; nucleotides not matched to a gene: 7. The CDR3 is CASSPGQARGEQFF. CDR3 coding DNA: TGTGCCAGCTCACCAGGACAGGCACGGGGTGAGCAGTTCTTC.

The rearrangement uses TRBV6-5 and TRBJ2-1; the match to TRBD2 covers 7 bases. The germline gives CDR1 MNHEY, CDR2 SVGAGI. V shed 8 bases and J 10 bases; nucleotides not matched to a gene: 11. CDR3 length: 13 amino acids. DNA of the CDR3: TGTGCCAGCGTCTCGAGCGGGACTTTCGAGCAGTTCTTC. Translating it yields CASVSSGTFEQFF.

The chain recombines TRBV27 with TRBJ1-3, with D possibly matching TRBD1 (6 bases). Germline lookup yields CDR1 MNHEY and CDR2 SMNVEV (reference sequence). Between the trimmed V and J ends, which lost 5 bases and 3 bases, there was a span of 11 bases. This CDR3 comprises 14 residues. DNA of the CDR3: TGTGCCAGCAGTGAGGACAGTTATGGAAACACCATATATTTT. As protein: CASSEDSYGNTIYF.

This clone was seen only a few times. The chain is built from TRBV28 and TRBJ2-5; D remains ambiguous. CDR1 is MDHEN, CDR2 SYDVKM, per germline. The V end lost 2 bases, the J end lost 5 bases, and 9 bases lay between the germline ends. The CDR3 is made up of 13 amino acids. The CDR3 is CASSLDMEETQYF. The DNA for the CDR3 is TGTGCCAGCAGTTTAGACATGGAGGAGACCCAGTACTTC.

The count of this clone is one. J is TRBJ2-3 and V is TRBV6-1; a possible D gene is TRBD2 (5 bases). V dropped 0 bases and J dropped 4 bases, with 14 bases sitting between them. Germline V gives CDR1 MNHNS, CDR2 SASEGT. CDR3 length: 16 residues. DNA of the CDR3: TGTGCCAGCAGTGAAGCGCTATCCCCCGGGGCAGATACGCAGTATTTT. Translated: CASSEALSPGADTQYF.

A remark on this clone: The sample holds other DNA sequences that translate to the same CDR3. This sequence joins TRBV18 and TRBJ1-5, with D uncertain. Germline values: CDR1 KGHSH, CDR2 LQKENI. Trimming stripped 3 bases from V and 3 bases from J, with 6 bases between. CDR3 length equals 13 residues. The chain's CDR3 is CASSPASNQPQHF. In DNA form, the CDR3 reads TGTGCCAGCTCACCGGCATCCAATCAGCCCCAGCATTTT.

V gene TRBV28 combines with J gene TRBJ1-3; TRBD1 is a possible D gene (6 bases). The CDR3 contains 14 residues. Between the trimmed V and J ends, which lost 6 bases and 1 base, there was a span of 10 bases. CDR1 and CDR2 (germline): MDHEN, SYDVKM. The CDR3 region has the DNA TGTGCCAGCAGAAAGGGGGGTTCTGGAAACACCATATATTTT. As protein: CASRKGGSGNTIYF.

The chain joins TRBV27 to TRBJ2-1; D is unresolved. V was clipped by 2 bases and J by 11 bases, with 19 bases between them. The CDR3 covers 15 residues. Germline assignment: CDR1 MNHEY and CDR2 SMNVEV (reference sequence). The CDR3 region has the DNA TGTGCCAGCAGTTTAAATCGGATAAGGGAATTGAAGCAGTTCTTC. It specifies CASSLNRIRELKQFF.

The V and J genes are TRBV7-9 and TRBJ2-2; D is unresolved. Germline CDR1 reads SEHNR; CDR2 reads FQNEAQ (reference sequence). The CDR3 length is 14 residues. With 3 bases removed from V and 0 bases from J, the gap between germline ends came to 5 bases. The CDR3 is CASSFGTNTGELFF. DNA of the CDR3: TGTGCCAGCAGCTTCGGAACGAACACCGGGGAGCTGTTTTTT.

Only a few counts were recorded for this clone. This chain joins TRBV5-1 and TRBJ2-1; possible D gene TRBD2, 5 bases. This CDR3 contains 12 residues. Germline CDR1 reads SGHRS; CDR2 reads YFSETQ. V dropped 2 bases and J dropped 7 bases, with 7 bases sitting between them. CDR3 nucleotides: TGCGCCAGCAGCTTATCGGGGAATGAGCAGTTCTTC. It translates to CASSLSGNEQFF.

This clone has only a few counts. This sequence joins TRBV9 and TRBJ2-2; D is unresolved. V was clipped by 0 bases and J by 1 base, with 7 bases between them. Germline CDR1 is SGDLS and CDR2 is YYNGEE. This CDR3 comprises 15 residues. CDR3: CASSVDVGNTGELFF. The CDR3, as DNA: TGTGCCAGCAGCGTAGATGTTGGGAACACCGGGGAGCTGTTTTTT.

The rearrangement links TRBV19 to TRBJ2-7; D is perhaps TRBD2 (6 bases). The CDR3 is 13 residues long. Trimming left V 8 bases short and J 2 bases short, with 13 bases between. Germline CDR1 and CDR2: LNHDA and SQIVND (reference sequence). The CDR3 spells CASGGREPYEQYF. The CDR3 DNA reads TGTGCCAGTGGGGGGAGAGAGCCCTACGAGCAGTACTTC.

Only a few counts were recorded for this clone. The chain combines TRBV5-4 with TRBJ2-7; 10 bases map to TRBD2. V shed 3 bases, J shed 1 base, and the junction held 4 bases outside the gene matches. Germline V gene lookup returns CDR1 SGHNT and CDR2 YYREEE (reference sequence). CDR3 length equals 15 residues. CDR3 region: CASSYGTSASYEQYF. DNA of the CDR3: TGTGCCAGCAGCTACGGGACTAGCGCTTCCTACGAGCAGTACTTC.

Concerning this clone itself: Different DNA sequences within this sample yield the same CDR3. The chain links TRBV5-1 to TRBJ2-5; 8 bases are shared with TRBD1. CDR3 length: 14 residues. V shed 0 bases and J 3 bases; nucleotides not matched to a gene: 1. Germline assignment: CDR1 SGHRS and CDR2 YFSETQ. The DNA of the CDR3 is TGCGCCAGCAGCTTGGGACAGGGGAAAGAGACCCAGTACTTC. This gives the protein CASSLGQGKETQYF.

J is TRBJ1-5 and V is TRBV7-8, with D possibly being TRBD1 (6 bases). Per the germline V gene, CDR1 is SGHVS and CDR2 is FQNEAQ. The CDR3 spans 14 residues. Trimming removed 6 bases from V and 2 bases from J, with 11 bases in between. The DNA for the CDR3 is TGTGCCAGCAGGAAACAGGGCGGCAATCAGCCCCAGCATTTT. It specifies CASRKQGGNQPQHF.

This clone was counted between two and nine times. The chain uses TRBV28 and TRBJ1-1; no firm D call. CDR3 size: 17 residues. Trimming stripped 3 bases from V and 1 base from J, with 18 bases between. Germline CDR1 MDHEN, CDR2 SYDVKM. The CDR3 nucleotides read TGTGCCAGCAGTTTCTTGCCCCAGGCGCGTGAGAACACTGAAGCTTTCTTT. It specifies CASSFLPQARENTEAFF.

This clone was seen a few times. CDR3 nucleotide sequence: TGTGCCAGCAGCCAAGAGGGAATAGCGGGAGGCCTTCGGGAGCAGTACTTC. Translating it yields CASSQEGIAGGLREQYF. V and J are TRBV4-2 and TRBJ2-7; 10 bases match TRBD2. CDR3 size: 17 residues. Germline V gene lookup returns CDR1 LGHNA and CDR2 YNFKEQ. The ends lost 0 bases at V and 7 bases at J; junction bases unmatched: 12.

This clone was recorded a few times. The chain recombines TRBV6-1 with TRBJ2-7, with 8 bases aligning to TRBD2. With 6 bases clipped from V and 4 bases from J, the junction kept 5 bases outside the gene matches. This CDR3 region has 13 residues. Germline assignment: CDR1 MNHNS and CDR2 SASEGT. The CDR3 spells CASRASGQYEQYF. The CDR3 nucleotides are TGTGCCAGCAGGGCTAGCGGGCAATACGAGCAGTACTTC.

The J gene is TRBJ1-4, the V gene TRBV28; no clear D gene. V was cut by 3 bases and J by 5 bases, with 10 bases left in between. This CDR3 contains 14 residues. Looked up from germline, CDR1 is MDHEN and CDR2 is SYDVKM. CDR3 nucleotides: TGTGCCAGCAGTTTCCTCCCTACCAATGAAAAACTGTTTTTT. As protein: CASSFLPTNEKLFF.

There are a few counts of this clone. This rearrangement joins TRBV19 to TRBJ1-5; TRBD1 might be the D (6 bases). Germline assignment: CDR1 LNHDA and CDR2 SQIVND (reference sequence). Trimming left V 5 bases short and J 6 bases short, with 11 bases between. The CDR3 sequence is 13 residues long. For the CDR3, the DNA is TGTGCCAGTAGTGAGACAGGCGGTCAGCCCCAGCATTTT. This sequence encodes CASSETGGQPQHF. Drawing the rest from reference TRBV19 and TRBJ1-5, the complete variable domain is DGGITQSPKYLFRKEGQNVTLSCEQNLNHDAMYWYRQDPGQGLRLIYYSQIVNDFQKGDIAEGYSVSREKKESFPLTVTSAQKNPTAFYLCASSETGGQPQHFGDGTRLSIL.

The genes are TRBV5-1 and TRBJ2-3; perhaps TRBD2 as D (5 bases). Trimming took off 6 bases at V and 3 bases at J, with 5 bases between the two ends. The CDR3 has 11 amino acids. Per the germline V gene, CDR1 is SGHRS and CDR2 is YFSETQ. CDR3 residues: CASTGTDTQYF. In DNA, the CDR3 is TGCGCCAGCACGGGGACAGATACGCAGTATTTT.

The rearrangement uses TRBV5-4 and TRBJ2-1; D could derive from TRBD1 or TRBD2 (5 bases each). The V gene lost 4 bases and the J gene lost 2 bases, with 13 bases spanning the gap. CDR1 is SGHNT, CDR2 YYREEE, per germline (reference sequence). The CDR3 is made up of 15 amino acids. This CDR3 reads CASSPEGSTYNEQFF. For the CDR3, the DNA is TGTGCCAGCAGCCCCGAGGGGTCTACCTACAATGAGCAGTTCTTC.